This T cell receptor beta chain was captured by sequencing in a study of T cell repertoires in cytomegalovirus infection. Study results and caveats: HLA-C-restricted CMV clonotypes gave the most frequent clonotype in two of eight donors. Public TCR beta family frequency separated CMV-and-HLA carriers, including in an independent cohort.

TCRdb passed the reads through MiXCR, listing each CDR3 protein once. The sample contains over 150,000 distinct CDR3 sequences, approximately 15% of which appear only once. This clonotype was recorded many times. The target antigen is unknown. This TCR came from a human donor in good health (CMV status not recorded). Some clones in this sample may be carry-over from other donors' samples. The sequenced material came from PBMCs.

The CDR3 sequence is CASSFYRQPDTEAFF. CDR3 bases: TGTGCCAGCAGCTTCTACCGTCAGCCGGACACTGAAGCTTTCTTT. The chain uses TRBV7-9 and TRBJ1-1; D gene uncertain. Germline CDR1 is SEHNR and CDR2 is FQNEAQ (reference sequence). The CDR3 contains 15 residues. The ends were cut back, 3 bases at V and 3 bases at J, with 14 bases in the middle.